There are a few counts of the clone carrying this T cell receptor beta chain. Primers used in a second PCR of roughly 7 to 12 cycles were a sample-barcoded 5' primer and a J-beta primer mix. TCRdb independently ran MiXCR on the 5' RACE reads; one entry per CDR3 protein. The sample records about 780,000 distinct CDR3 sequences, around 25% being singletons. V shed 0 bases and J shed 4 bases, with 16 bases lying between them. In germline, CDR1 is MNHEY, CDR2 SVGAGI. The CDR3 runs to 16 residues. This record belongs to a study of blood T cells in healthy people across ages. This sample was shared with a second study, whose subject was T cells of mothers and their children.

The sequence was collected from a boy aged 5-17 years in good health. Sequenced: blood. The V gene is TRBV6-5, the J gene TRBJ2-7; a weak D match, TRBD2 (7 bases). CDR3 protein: CASSYSFTGGPYEQYF. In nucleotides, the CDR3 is TGTGCCAGCAGTTACTCGTTTACCGGGGGGCCATACGAGCAGTACTTC.